A selection of T cell receptor delta chains follows, all from one sample in a study of gamma-delta T cells after stem cell transplantation. TCRdb redid the clone calls on the RT-PCR reads with CATT. The table records 1,700 or so delta-chain clones, approximately 4.8% of them present only once. The specimen was gamma-delta T cells. Every receptor here comes from a human donor. It is not recorded whose cells these are; they may come from a transplant donor. The CDR3 runs from the conserved cysteine through the conserved F or W. The D gene is left open where the match is weak. Only some rows state a clone size, as once, few, many or a class for expanded clones.

cdr3_nt: TGTGCCTGTGACACTCTTGGGGGTTCCTGGGACACCCGACAGATGTTTTTC
cdr3_aa: CACDTLGGSWDTRQMFF
clone_size: medium-sized
v_call: TRDV2
j_call: TRDJ3
d_call: -

cdr3_nt: TGTGCCTGTGACACGATGAGTACTGGGGGATACCCATCGAAGAGAGAGGACACCGATAAACTCATCTTT
cdr3_aa: CACDTMSTGGYPSKREDTDKLIF
clone_size: few
v_call: TRDV2
j_call: TRDJ1
d_call: TRDD3

cdr3_nt: TGTGCCTGTGACCCAACTGGGACCACCTCCTGGGACACCCGACAGATGTTTTTC
cdr3_aa: CACDPTGTTSWDTRQMFF
clone_size: large
v_call: TRDV2
j_call: TRDJ3
d_call: -

cdr3_nt: TGTGCCTGTGACACGGTGGGGGATACGCGTCTCACAGCACAACTCTTCTTT
cdr3_aa: CACDTVGDTRLTAQLFF
clone_size: medium-sized
v_call: TRDV2
j_call: TRDJ2
d_call: TRDD3

cdr3_nt: TGCGCCTGTGACCCGCCCCCAACAGGGGATACGGGGAGCTCCCGGGACACCCGACAGACGTTTTTC
cdr3_aa: CACDPPPTGDTGSSRDTRQTFF
clone_size: few
v_call: TRDV2
j_call: TRDJ3
d_call: TRDD3

cdr3_nt: TGTGCCTGTGACGCCGTACTGGGGGATACGGGGGACACCGATAAACCCATCTTT
cdr3_aa: CACDAVLGDTGDTDKPIF
clone_size: -
v_call: TRDV2
j_call: TRDJ1
d_call: TRDD3

cdr3_nt: TGTGCCTGTCACGGTCTGGGAGTACTGGGGGATCTGTTGTACACCGATAAACTCATCTTT
cdr3_aa: CACHGLGVLGDLLYTDKLIF
clone_size: large
v_call: TRDV2
j_call: TRDJ1
d_call: TRDD3

cdr3_nt: TGTGCCTGTGACACCCTAAGGGGGATACCGGGCGTGGATAAACTCATCTTT
cdr3_aa: CACDTLRGIPGVDKLIF
clone_size: -
v_call: TRDV2
j_call: TRDJ1
d_call: TRDD3

cdr3_nt: TGTGCCTGTGACACCGTCAAAGAGGTCCTAAGTGGCCTCGGGGATACCCACACCGATAAACTCATCTTT
cdr3_aa: CACDTVKEVLSGLGDTHTDKLIF
clone_size: -
v_call: TRDV2
j_call: TRDJ1
d_call: TRDD3

cdr3_nt: TGTGCCTGTGGCACCGGTGGCTGGGGGATACAAGGGAGCTCCTGGGACACCCGACAGATGTTTTTC
cdr3_aa: CACGTGGWGIQGSSWDTRQMFF
clone_size: few
v_call: TRDV2
j_call: TRDJ3
d_call: TRDD3

cdr3_nt: TGTGCCTGTGACCCGGTTCCGCGGGACGTCCTTTTTTCCGGTAAACTCATCTTT
cdr3_aa: CACDPVPRDVLFSGKLIF
clone_size: large
v_call: TRDV2
j_call: TRDJ1
d_call: -

cdr3_nt: TGTGCCTGTGACCCGCTTAGGGATCCCTTACTGGGGGTTGGACGACCTTACACCGATAAACTCATCTTT
cdr3_aa: CACDPLRDPLLGVGRPYTDKLIF
clone_size: large
v_call: TRDV2
j_call: TRDJ1
d_call: TRDD3

cdr3_nt: TGTGCTTGTGACACCGTCGATGGGGGCCCCGATAAACTCATCTTT
cdr3_aa: CACDTVDGGPDKLIF
clone_size: few
v_call: TRDV2
j_call: TRDJ1
d_call: -

cdr3_nt: TGTGCCTGTGACACCGCGACTGGGGGATACAAAAGCTCCTGGGACACCCGACAGATGTTTTTC
cdr3_aa: CACDTATGGYKSSWDTRQMFF
clone_size: -
v_call: TRDV2
j_call: TRDJ3
d_call: TRDD3

cdr3_nt: TGTGCCTGTGACACCCTCGGGGGGGAGACTGGGGGAGACGATAAACTCATCTTT
cdr3_aa: CACDTLGGETGGDDKLIF
clone_size: few
v_call: TRDV2
j_call: TRDJ1
d_call: TRDD3

cdr3_nt: TGTGCCTGTGACACCGTACAGACTGGGGGATACGCACCATACACCGATAAACTCATCTTT
cdr3_aa: CACDTVQTGGYAPYTDKLIF
clone_size: large
v_call: TRDV2
j_call: TRDJ1
d_call: TRDD3

cdr3_nt: TGTGCCTGTGACTTCCTCTTACTGGGGGCCCCGAAGCGGCTCATCTTT
cdr3_aa: CACDFLLLGAPKRLIF
clone_size: -
v_call: TRDV2
j_call: TRDJ1
d_call: TRDD3

cdr3_nt: TGTGCCTGTGACACCGTTGGGGGATACGCGAAGGCCGATAAACTCATCTTT
cdr3_aa: CACDTVGGYAKADKLIF
clone_size: medium-sized
v_call: TRDV2
j_call: TRDJ1
d_call: TRDD3

cdr3_nt: TGTGCCTGTGACACCGTCAAAGGGGACTGGGGGACGTCGAGGAGTTCAAGCCACACCGATAAACTCATCTTT
cdr3_aa: CACDTVKGDWGTSRSSSHTDKLIF
clone_size: medium-sized
v_call: TRDV2
j_call: TRDJ1
d_call: TRDD3

cdr3_nt: TGTGCCTGTGACACCGTAGGACTATACACCGATAGACTCATCTTT
cdr3_aa: CACDTVGLYTDRLIF
clone_size: few
v_call: TRDV2
j_call: TRDJ1
d_call: -

cdr3_nt: TGTGCCTGTGACGCTCTACTGGGGGATACGCCTTCCAACACCGATAAACTCATCTTT
cdr3_aa: CACDALLGDTPSNTDKLIF
clone_size: medium-sized
v_call: TRDV2
j_call: TRDJ1
d_call: TRDD3

cdr3_nt: TGTGCCTGTGACCGACTGGGGGTAGAGGGCGATAAACTCATCTTT
cdr3_aa: CACDRLGVEGDKLIF
clone_size: large
v_call: TRDV2
j_call: TRDJ1
d_call: TRDD3

cdr3_nt: TGTGCCTGTGACCCGATCAATTGGGGGATAAAGCCTTTCACCGATAAACTCATCTTT
cdr3_aa: CACDPINWGIKPFTDKLIF
clone_size: medium-sized
v_call: TRDV2
j_call: TRDJ1
d_call: TRDD3

cdr3_nt: TGTGCCTGTGACACCGTCGCAACTGGGGGACCCAGCACCTGGGACACCCGACAGATGTTTTTC
cdr3_aa: CACDTVATGGPSTWDTRQMFF
clone_size: medium-sized
v_call: TRDV2
j_call: TRDJ3
d_call: TRDD3

cdr3_nt: TGTGCCTGTGACCTTCTGGGGGGATACACCGATAAACTCATCTTT
cdr3_aa: CACDLLGGYTDKLIF
clone_size: large
v_call: TRDV2
j_call: TRDJ1
d_call: TRDD3

cdr3_nt: TGTGCCACCGTAGGTGGGGAAGAGGGGATACCAAAACTCATCTTT
cdr3_aa: CATVGGEEGIPKLIF
clone_size: few
v_call: TRDV2
j_call: TRDJ1
d_call: TRDD3

cdr3_nt: TGTGCCTGTGACACCATACGGACTGGGGGATACGCACCATACACCGATAAACTCATCTTT
cdr3_aa: CACDTIRTGGYAPYTDKLIF
clone_size: few
v_call: TRDV2
j_call: TRDJ1
d_call: TRDD3

cdr3_nt: TGTGCCTGTGATACCGTCCTAGGGGGGATACGTGGGGGCTCCTGGGACACCCGACAGATGTTTTTC
cdr3_aa: CACDTVLGGIRGGSWDTRQMFF
clone_size: few
v_call: TRDV2
j_call: TRDJ3
d_call: TRDD3

cdr3_nt: TGTGCCTGTGACTCACTGGGGGATACAGGCACCGATAAACTCATCTTT
cdr3_aa: CACDSLGDTGTDKLIF
clone_size: medium-sized
v_call: TRDV2
j_call: TRDJ1
d_call: TRDD3

cdr3_nt: TGTGCCTGTGACTCACTCACTGGGGGATATGAGGTCCTGAACTACTACACCGATAAACTCATCTTT
cdr3_aa: CACDSLTGGYEVLNYYTDKLIF
clone_size: -
v_call: TRDV2
j_call: TRDJ1
d_call: TRDD3

cdr3_nt: TGTGCCTGTGAACTCCTACTTGGAGGACACACCGGGGGGATTACCGATAAACTCATCTTT
cdr3_aa: CACELLLGGHTGGITDKLIF
clone_size: -
v_call: TRDV2
j_call: TRDJ1
d_call: -

cdr3_nt: TGTGCCTGTGATAAGGTACTGGGGGATACAGTGGGCGATAAACTCATCTTT
cdr3_aa: CACDKVLGDTVGDKLIF
clone_size: -
v_call: TRDV2
j_call: TRDJ1
d_call: TRDD3

cdr3_nt: TGTGCCTGTGATCTCCTCGCGGGGGCTACAGCGGGGGACCGATTCGGCACCGATAAACTCATCTTT
cdr3_aa: CACDLLAGATAGDRFGTDKLIF
clone_size: -
v_call: TRDV2
j_call: TRDJ1
d_call: -

cdr3_nt: TGTGCCTGTGACATCCTTCGAGGCAAGGACAGCGATAAACTCATCTTT
cdr3_aa: CACDILRGKDSDKLIF
clone_size: hyperexpanded
v_call: TRDV2
j_call: TRDJ1
d_call: -

cdr3_nt: TGTGCCTGTGACACCGTGGGGGGATACACCGATAAACTCATCTTT
cdr3_aa: CACDTVGGYTDKLIF
clone_size: few
v_call: TRDV2
j_call: TRDJ1
d_call: TRDD3

cdr3_nt: TGTGCCTGTGACGCAATCTGGGGGATATCGACCGATAAACTCATCTTT
cdr3_aa: CACDAIWGISTDKLIF
clone_size: medium-sized
v_call: TRDV2
j_call: TRDJ1
d_call: TRDD3

cdr3_nt: TGTGCCTGTGACACCGTGGCCTACGCTGGGGGGTCAGGGGATAAACTCATCTTT
cdr3_aa: CACDTVAYAGGSGDKLIF
clone_size: few
v_call: TRDV2
j_call: TRDJ1
d_call: TRDD3

cdr3_nt: TGTGCCTGTGACCCCCTCGGATATTGGACCGATAAACTCATCTTT
cdr3_aa: CACDPLGYWTDKLIF
clone_size: medium-sized
v_call: TRDV2
j_call: TRDJ1
d_call: -

cdr3_nt: TGTGCCTGTGACGAGATGGGGGATAGAGGGACCGATAAACTCATCTTT
cdr3_aa: CACDEMGDRGTDKLIF
clone_size: medium-sized
v_call: TRDV2
j_call: TRDJ1
d_call: TRDD3

cdr3_nt: TGTGCTCTTGGGGCCTCTACGGGGGATACGCCCTTGTACACCGATAAACTCATCTTT
cdr3_aa: CALGASTGDTPLYTDKLIF
clone_size: -
v_call: TRDV1
j_call: TRDJ1
d_call: TRDD3

cdr3_nt: TGTGCCTGTGACACCCTTCCAGCGCGACTGGGCGATAAGCTCATCTTT
cdr3_aa: CACDTLPARLGDKLIF
clone_size: few
v_call: TRDV2
j_call: TRDJ1
d_call: -